This T cell receptor beta chain was sequenced for a study of blood T cell repertoires in COVID-19. CDR3 length: 18 residues. V shed 4 bases, J shed 7 bases, and the junction held 13 bases outside the gene matches. CDR1 is KGHDR and CDR2 is SFDVKD in the germline V gene. Authors' methods: Estimates of nucleated cell counts were drawn from the amplification of reference gene primers. Only in-frame clones appear in the TCRdb table, and some are missing; sequencing was by immunoSEQ multiplex PCR. V and J calls and clone size are copied from that table; D and trimming were computed from the DNA. The repertoire holds around 250,000 clones, with 75% to 90% as singletons. In terms of age and location, participants ranged from roughly 18 to 100 years and lived in about two dozen US areas. Self-reported history from a screening survey and questionnaire set each donor's cohort. Recovered status applied to Cohort 3 donors who had two consecutive negative PCRs. It also applied to those with clearance or with symptom resolution.

The sequencing input was PBMCs or T cells enriched from blood (not recorded which). This chain connects TRBV24-1 to TRBJ2-1, with 12 bases fitting TRBD2. The clonotype was recovered from a woman aged 25 to 39 who had recovered from COVID-19. The CDR3 DNA sequence: TGTGCCACCAGTGAACGCTGGCGGACTAGCGGGAACCTTAATGAGCAGTTCTTC. It specifies CATSERWRTSGNLNEQFF.